What follows is one T cell receptor beta chain and its context. At one end, the junction sequence differs from germline, possibly due to a read error. The record originates from a study of prognosis after radiotherapy for stage I lung cancer. With two time points in the design, 5 to 7.5 milliliters of peripheral blood were drawn at each one. The study amplified the TCR beta CDR3 region from genomic DNA. This amplification was carried out by two rounds of multiplex PCR. Gene-specific TRBV and TRBJ primers were used in PCR round one. TCRdb analysed the multiplex PCR reads with MiXCR anew, one entry per CDR3 protein. Among approximately 31,000 distinct CDR3 sequences listed, about half were seen once. This receptor was identified in a donor of 50 years or more with non-small cell lung cancer. The sequencing used PBMCs, collected before or after stereotactic body radiation therapy (not recorded which).

In DNA, the CDR3 is TGTGCTAGCAGCGCTCAACCGGGACCAGATATGCAGTATTTT. It is translated as CASSAQPGPDMQYF. V and J are TRBV7-7 and TRBJ2-3; D possibly uses TRBD1 or TRBD2 (5 bases each). This CDR3 comprises 14 residues. The V gene's germline CDR1 is SSHAT and CDR2 FNYEAQ (reference sequence).